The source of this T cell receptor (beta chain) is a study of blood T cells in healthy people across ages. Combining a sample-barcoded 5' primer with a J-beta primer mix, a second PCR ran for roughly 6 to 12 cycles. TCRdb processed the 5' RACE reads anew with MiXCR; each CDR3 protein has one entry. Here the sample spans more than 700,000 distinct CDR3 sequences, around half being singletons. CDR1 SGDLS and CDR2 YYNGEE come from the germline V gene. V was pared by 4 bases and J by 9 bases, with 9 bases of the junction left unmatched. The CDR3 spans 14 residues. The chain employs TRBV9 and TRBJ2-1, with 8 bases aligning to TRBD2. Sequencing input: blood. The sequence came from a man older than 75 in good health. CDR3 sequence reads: CASSQGTSGGEQFF. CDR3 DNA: TGTGCCAGCAGCCAAGGGACTAGTGGAGGTGAGCAGTTCTTC.